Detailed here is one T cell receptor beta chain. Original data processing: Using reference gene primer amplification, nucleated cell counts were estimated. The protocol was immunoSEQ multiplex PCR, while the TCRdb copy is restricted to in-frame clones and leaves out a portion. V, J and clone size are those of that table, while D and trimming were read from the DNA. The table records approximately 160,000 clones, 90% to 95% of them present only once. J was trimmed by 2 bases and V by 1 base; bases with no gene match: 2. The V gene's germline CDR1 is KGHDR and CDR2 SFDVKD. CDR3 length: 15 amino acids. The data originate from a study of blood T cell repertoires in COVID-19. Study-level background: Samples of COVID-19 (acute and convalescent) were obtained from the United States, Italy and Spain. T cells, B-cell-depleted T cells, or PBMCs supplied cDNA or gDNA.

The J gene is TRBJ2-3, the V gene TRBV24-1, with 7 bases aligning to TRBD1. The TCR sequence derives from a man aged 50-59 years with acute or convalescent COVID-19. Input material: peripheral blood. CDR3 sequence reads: CATSDLDRATDTQYF. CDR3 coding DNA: TGTGCCACCAGTGATTTAGACAGGGCCACAGATACGCAGTATTTT.